The 11 T cell receptor beta chains presented below share a single source sample, sequenced in a study of cytomegalovirus exposure and HLA in healthy donors. The PCR was carried out with 60 Vbeta primers and 13 Jbeta primers. This table comes from immunoSEQ multiplex PCR, and its TCRdb copy is limited to in-frame clones, with some not included. There are about 180,000 clones in the sample; 70% to 80% occur only once, and around 1.5% lies in the top ten. The sequencing sample was made of PBMCs. The receptors stem from a young man in good health and CMV-seronegative.

The chain combines TRBV5-5 with TRBJ1-1; D unclear. Deletions cut 2 bases from V and 7 bases from J, with 18 bases between. CDR3 length: 15 residues. Germline V gene lookup returns CDR1 SGHKS and CDR2 YYEKEE (reference sequence). In nucleotides, the CDR3 is TGTGCCAGCAGCTTCAAGGTCCCCCTAGTCAGTGAAGCTTTCTTT. It translates to CASSFKVPLVSEAFF.

This clone was recorded a few times. V usage is TRBV6-6 and J usage is TRBJ2-7, with TRBD1 matching 11 bases. The CDR3 has 14 amino acids. Germline CDR1 MNHNY, CDR2 SVGAGI (reference sequence). Unmatched junction bases numbered 4, after V lost 2 bases and J lost 7 bases. CDR3 loop: CASSYGQGAGEQYF. The CDR3 DNA reads as TGTGCCAGCAGTTACGGACAGGGGGCGGGTGAGCAGTACTTC.

The gene calls are TRBV28 and TRBJ1-4, with 10 nucleotides matching TRBD1. V trimming: 6 bases; J trimming: 6 bases; junction bases outside the gene matches: 7. The CDR3 runs to 15 residues. The germline CDR1 and CDR2 sequences are MDHEN and SYDVKM. CDR3 nucleotide sequence: TGTGCCAGCAGCCAACCCGGGACAGGGGATGAAAAACTGTTTTTT. It specifies CASSQPGTGDEKLFF.

This clone showed up just once. Other nucleotide sequences in the sample specify the same CDR3. V and J are TRBV15 and TRBJ1-1, with D perhaps TRBD1 (6 bases). This CDR3 is 13 amino acids long. Between the trimmed V and J ends, which lost 0 bases and 5 bases, there was a span of 7 bases. Germline assignment: CDR1 LNHNV and CDR2 YYDKDF (reference sequence). The CDR3 DNA reads TGTGCCACCAGCAGAGATAGGGGGACTGAAGCTTTCTTT. It encodes CATSRDRGTEAFF.

By sample fraction, this clone is medium-sized. This sequence joins TRBV5-4 and TRBJ2-2; D possibly corresponds to TRBD1 (6 bases). The germline V and J ends were trimmed by 5 bases and 7 bases, with 12 bases remaining between them. The CDR3 is 13 residues long. Germline V gene lookup returns CDR1 SGHNT and CDR2 YYREEE (reference sequence). The CDR3 here is CASRSLGGGELFF. The CDR3 region has the DNA TGTGCCAGCAGGTCCTTAGGGGGCGGGGAGCTGTTTTTT.

The V gene is TRBV7-9, the J gene TRBJ2-2, with 9 bases that match TRBD2. V lost 11 bases, J lost 0 bases, and 7 bases stayed unmatched. Germline values: CDR1 SEHNR, CDR2 FQNEAQ (reference sequence). The CDR3 has 15 amino acids. The CDR3 here is CAAISGSPNTGELFF. CDR3 nucleotide sequence: TGTGCCGCCATTAGCGGGAGCCCGAACACCGGGGAGCTGTTTTTT.

Relative to its sample, this clone is medium-sized. This chain uses TRBV6-5 with TRBJ2-1, with 7 bases aligning to TRBD1. The CDR3 extends over 13 amino acids. CDR1 MNHEY and CDR2 SVGAGI come from the germline V gene. The V gene end was trimmed by 5 bases and the J gene end by 3 bases; junction bases not matched to a gene: 1. CDR3 nucleotides: TGTGCCAGCAGTCGGGACAGCTACAATGAGCAGTTCTTC. It codes for CASSRDSYNEQFF.

The rearrangement joins TRBV30 to TRBJ1-6, with 7 bases identical to TRBD1. Germline values: CDR1 GTSNPN, CDR2 SVGIG (reference sequence). J gave up 10 bases and V 3 bases, and 12 bases lay outside the gene matches. The CDR3 contains 15 residues. The CDR3 here is CAWRAAGQRVSPLHF. The DNA of the CDR3 is TGTGCCTGGAGGGCCGCGGGACAGAGAGTCTCACCCCTCCACTTT.

The chain is built from TRBV6-5 and TRBJ1-2; the match to TRBD1 covers 11 bases. The CDR3 spans 15 residues. V lost 6 bases and J lost 8; bases outside the gene matches: 11. Germline-derived CDR1 and CDR2 are MNHEY and SVGAGI. The CDR3 region is CASRPNRDRGYGYTF. CDR3 nucleotide sequence: TGTGCCAGCAGGCCTAACCGGGACAGGGGGTACGGCTACACCTTC.

This clone was seen once. The J gene is TRBJ2-5, the V gene TRBV7-9; a weak D match, TRBD2 (6 bases). Deletions cut 0 bases from V and 2 bases from J, with 10 bases between. This CDR3 is built from 15 residues. Germline lookup yields CDR1 SEHNR and CDR2 FQNEAQ (reference sequence). The DNA of the CDR3 is TGTGCCAGCAGCTTAGCTGTGGGGAGGCAAGAGACCCAGTACTTC. Its protein is CASSLAVGRQETQYF.

V usage is TRBV28 and J usage is TRBJ1-2, with 8 bases aligning to TRBD1. Germline lookup yields CDR1 MDHEN and CDR2 SYDVKM. This CDR3 has 14 amino acids. V gave up 5 bases and J gave up 5 bases; unmatched junction bases: 7. This CDR3 reads CASSGQGIAYGYTF. The CDR3 DNA reads TGTGCCAGCAGTGGACAGGGCATTGCTTATGGCTACACCTTC.